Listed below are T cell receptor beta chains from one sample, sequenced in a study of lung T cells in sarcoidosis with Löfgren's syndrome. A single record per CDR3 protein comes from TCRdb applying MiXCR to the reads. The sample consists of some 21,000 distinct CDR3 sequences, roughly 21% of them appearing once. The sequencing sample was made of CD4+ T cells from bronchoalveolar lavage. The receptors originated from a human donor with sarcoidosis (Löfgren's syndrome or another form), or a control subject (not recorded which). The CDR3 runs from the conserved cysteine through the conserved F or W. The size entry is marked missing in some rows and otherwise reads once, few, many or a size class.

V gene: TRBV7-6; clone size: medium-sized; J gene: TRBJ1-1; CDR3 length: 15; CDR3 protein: CASSASRRGQTEAFF
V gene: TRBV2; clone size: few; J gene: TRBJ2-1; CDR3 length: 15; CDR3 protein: CASSERAGGGDEQFF
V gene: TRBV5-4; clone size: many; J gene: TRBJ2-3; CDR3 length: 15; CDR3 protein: CASRRREGHTDTQYF
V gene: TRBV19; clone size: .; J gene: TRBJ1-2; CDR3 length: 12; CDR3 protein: CASSDRNYGYTF
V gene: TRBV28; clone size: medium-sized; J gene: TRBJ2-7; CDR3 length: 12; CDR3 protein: CASSETGYEQYF
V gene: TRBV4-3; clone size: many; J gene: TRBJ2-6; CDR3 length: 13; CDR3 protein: CASSGSGANVLTF
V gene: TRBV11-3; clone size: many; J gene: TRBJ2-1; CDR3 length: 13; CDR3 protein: CASSLTRGLKQFF
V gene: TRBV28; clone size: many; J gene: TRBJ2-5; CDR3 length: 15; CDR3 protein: CASSLGSIPQETQYF
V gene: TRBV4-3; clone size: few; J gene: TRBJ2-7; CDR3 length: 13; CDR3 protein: CASSQTRQGEQYF
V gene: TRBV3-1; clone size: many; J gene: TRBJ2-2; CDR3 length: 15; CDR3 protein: CASSQVRPYTGELFF
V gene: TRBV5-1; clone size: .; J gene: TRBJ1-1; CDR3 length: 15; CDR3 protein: CASSWTTGQNTEAFF
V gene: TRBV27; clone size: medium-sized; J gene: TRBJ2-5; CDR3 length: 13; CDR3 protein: CASRFYFQETQYF
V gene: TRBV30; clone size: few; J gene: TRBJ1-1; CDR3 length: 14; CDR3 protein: CAWSVRRTGDEAFF
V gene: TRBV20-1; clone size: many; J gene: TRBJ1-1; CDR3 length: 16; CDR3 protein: CSARDGGQGMNTEAFF
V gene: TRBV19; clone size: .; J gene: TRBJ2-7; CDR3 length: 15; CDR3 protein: CASSIPGGSTYEQYF
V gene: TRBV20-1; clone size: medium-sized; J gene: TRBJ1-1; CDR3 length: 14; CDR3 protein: CSAATGQLNTEAFF
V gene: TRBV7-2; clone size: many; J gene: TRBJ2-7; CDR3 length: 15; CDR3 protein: CASSLLGGLSYEQYF
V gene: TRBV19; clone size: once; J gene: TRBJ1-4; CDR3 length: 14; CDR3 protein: CASSFRGSSEKLFF
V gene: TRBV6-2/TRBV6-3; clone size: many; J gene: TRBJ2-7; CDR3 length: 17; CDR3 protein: CASSPRDWGDLNYEQYF
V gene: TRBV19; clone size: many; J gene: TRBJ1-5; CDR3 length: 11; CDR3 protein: CASSQNQPQHF
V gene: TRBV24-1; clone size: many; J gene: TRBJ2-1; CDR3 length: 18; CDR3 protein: CATSDPLAGVDLGNEQFF
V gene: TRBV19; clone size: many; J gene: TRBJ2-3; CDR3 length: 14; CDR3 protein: CASSRRWITDTQYF
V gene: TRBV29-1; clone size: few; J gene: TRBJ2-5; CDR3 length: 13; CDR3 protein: CSVEAGWGETQYF
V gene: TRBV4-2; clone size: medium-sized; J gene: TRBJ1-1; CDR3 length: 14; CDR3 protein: CASSPVMENTEAFF
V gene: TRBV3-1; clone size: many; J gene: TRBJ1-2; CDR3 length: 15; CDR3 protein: CASSEGQGVPGGYTF
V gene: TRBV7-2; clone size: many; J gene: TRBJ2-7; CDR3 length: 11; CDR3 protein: CASSPSYEQYF
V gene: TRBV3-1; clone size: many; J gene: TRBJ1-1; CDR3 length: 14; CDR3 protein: CASSQGDGSLEAFF
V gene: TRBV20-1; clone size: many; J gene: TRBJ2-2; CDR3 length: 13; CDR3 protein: CSARDPVNGELFF
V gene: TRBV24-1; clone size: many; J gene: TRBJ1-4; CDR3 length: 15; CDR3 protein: CATSDPQGGGEKLFF
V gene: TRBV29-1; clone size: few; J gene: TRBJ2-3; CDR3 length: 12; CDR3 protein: CSVGVRTDTQYF
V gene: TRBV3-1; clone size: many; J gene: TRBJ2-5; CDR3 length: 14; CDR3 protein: CASSALAGVETQYF
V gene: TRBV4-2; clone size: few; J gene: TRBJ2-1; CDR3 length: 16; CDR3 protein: CASSLSSAGSFNEQFF
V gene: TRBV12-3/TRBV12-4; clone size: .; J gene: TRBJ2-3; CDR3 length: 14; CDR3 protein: CASSETGGPDTQYF
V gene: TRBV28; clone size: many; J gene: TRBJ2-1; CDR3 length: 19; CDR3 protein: CASSSRTSGFRRGYNEQFF
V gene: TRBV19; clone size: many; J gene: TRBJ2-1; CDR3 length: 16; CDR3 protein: CASSRDSGSLYNEQFF
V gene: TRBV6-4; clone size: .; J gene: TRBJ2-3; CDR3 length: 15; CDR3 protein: CASSDSGGPGDMQYF
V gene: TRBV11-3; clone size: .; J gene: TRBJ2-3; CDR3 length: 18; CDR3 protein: CASSLGTLAGGVTDTQYF
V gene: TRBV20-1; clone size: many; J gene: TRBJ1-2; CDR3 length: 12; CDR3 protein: CSVGGTAYGYTF
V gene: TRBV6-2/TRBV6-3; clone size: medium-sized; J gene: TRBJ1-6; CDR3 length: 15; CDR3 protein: CASSYDPGANSPLHF
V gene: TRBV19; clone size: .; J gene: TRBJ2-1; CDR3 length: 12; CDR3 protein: CASTLRENEQFF
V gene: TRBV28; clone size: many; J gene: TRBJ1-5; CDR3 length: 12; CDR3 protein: CASTRRGQPQHF
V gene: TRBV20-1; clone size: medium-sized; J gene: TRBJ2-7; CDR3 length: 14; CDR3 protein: CSAFWGLRSYEQYF
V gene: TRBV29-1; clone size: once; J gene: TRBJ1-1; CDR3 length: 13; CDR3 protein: CSVEYSRDTEAFF
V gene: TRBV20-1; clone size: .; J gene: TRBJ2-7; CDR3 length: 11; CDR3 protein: CGAQQGYEQYF
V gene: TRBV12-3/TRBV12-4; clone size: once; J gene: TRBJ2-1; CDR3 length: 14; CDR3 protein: CATRTSEKTDEQCF
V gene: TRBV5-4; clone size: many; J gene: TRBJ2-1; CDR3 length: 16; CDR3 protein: CASTRAGWYVYNEQFF
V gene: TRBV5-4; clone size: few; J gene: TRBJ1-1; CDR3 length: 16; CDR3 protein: CASSLDRIRLNTEAFF
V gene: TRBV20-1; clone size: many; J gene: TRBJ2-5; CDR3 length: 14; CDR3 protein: CSARRTGSLVAQYF
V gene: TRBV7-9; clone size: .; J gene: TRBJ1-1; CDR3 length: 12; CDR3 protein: CASSLRVAEAFF
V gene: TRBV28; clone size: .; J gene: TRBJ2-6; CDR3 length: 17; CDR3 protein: CASSPLAGLSGANALTF